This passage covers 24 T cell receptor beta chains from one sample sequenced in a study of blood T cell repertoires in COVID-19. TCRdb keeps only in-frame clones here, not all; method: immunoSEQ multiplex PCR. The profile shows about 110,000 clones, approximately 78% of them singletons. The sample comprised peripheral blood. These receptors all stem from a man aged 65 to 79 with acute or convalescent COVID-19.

The CDR3 protein is CAAARQGANYGYTF. The CDR3 DNA reads TGTGCCGCAGCTCGGCAGGGGGCGAACTATGGCTACACCTTC. V is TRBV5-6 and J is TRBJ1-2, with TRBD1 matching 8 bases. Germline assignment: CDR1 SGHDT and CDR2 YYEEEE. J gave up 2 bases and V 10 bases, and 10 bases lay outside the gene matches. The CDR3 loop spans 14 amino acids.

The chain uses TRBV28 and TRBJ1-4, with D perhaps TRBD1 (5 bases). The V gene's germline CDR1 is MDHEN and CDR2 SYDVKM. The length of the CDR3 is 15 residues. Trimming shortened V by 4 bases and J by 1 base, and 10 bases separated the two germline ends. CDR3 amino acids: CASSSGGVTNEKLFF. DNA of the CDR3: TGTGCCAGCAGTTCCGGGGGGGTAACTAATGAAAAACTGTTTTTT.

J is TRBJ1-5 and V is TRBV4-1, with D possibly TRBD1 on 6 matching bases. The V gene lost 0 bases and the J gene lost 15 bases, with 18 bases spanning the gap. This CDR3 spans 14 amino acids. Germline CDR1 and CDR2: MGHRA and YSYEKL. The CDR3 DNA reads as TGCGCCAGCAGCCAAGAAGGCGGGTGGGGGCCAGCGCATTTT. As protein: CASSQEGGWGPAHF.

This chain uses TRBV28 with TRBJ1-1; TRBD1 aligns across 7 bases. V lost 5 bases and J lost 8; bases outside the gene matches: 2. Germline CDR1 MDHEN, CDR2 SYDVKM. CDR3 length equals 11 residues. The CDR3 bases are TGTGCCAGCAGTGAGGACAGGGAAGCTTTCTTT. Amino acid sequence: CASSEDREAFF.

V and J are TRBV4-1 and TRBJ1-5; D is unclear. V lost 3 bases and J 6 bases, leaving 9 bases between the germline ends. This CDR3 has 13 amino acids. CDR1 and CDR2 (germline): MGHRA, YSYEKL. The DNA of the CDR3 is TGCGCCAGCAGCCATTCAGAGGTTCAGCCCCAGCATTTT. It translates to CASSHSEVQPQHF.

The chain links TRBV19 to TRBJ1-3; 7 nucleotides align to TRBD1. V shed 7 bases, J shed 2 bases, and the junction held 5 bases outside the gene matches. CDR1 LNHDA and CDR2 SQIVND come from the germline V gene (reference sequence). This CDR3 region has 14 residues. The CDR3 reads CASMPDRAGNTIYF. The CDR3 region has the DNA TGTGCCAGTATGCCCGACAGGGCTGGAAACACCATATATTTT.

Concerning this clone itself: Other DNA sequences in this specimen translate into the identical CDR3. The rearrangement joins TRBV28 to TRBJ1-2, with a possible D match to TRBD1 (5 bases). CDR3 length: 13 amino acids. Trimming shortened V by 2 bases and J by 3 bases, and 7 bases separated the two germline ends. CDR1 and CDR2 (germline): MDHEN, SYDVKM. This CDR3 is CASSLGRDYGYTF. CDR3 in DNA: TGTGCCAGCAGTTTAGGCAGGGACTATGGCTACACCTTC.

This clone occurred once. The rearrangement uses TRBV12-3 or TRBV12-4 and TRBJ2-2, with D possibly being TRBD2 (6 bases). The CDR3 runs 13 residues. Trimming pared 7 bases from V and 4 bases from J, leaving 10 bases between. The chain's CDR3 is CASTRGGTGELFF. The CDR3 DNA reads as TGTGCCAGCACTCGGGGAGGCACCGGGGAGCTGTTTTTT.

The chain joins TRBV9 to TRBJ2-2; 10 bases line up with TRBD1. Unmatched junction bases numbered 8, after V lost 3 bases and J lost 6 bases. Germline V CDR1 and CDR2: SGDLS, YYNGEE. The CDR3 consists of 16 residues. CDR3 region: CASSAIGTGVAGELFF. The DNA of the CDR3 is TGTGCCAGCAGCGCGATAGGGACAGGGGTGGCCGGGGAGCTGTTTTTT.

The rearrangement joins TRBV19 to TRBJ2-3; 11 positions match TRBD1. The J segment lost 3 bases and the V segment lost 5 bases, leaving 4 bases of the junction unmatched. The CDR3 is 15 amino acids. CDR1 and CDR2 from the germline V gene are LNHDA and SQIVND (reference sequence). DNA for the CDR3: TGTGCCAGTAGTCCCCGGGACAGGGGGACAGATACGCAGTATTTT. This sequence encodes CASSPRDRGTDTQYF.

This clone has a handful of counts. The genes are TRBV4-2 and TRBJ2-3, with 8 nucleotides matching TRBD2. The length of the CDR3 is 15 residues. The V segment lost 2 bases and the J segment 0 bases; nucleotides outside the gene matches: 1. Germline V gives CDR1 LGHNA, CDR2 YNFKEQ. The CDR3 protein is CASSQKRGSTDTQYF. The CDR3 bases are TGTGCCAGCAGCCAAAAGCGGGGGAGCACAGATACGCAGTATTTT.

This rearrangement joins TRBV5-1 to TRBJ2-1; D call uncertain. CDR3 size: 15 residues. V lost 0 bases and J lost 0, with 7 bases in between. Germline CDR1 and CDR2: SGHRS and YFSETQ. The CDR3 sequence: CASSLASSSYNEQFF. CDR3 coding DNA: TGCGCCAGCAGCTTGGCTTCCAGCTCCTACAATGAGCAGTTCTTC.

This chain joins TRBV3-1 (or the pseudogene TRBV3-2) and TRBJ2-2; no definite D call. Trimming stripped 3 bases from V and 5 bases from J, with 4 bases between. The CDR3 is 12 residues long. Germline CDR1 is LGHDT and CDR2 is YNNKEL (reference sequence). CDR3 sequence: CASSHGTGELFF. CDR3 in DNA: TGTGCCAGCAGCCACGGGACCGGGGAGCTGTTTTTT.

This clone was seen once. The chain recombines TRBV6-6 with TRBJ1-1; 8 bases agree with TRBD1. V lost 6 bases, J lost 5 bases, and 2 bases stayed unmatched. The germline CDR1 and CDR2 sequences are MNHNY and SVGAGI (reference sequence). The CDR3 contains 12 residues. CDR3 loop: CASRDRATEAFF. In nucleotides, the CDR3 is TGTGCCAGCAGGGACAGGGCAACTGAAGCTTTCTTT.

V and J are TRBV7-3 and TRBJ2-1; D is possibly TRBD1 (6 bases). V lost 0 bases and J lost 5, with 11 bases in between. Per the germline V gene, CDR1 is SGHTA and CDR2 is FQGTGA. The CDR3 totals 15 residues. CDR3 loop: CASSLTGQGNNEQFF. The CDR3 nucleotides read TGTGCCAGCAGCTTAACGGGGCAGGGGAACAATGAGCAGTTCTTC.

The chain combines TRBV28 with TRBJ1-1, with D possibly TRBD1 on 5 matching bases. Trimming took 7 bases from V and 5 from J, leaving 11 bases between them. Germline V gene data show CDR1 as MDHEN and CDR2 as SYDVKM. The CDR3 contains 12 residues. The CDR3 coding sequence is TGTGCCAGCATCTCGGGGGGAACTGAAGCTTTCTTT. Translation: CASISGGTEAFF. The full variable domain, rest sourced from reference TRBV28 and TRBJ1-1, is DVKVTQSSRYLVKRTGEKVFLECVQDMDHENMFWYRQDPGLGLRLIYFSYDVKMKEKGDIPEGYSVSREKKERFSLILESASTNQTSMYLCASISGGTEAFFGQGTRLTVV.

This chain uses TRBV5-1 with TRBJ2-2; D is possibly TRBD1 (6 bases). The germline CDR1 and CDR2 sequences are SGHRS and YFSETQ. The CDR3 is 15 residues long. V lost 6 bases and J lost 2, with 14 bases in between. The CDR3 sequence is CASNSGTPNTGELFF. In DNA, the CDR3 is TGCGCCAGCAATTCCGGGACACCCAACACCGGGGAGCTGTTTTTT.

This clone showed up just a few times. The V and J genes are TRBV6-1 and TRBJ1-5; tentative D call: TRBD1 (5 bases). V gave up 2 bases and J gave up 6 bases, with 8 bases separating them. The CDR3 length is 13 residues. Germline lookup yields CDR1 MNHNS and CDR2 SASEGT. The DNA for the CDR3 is TGTGCCAGCAGTGAACAAAGGGGTCAGCCCCAGCATTTT. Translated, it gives CASSEQRGQPQHF.

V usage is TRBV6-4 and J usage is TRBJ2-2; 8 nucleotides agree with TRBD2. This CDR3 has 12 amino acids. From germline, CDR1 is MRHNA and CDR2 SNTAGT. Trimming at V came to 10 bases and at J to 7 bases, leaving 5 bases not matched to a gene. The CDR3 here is CAMTSDGGELFF. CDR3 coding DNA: TGTGCCATGACTAGCGATGGCGGGGAGCTGTTTTTT.

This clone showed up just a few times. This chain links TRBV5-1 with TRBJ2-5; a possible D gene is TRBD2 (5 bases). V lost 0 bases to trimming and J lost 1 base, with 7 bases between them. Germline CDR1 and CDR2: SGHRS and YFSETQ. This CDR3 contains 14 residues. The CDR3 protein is CASSLGTLQETQYF. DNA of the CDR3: TGCGCCAGCAGCTTGGGGACTCTCCAAGAGACCCAGTACTTC.

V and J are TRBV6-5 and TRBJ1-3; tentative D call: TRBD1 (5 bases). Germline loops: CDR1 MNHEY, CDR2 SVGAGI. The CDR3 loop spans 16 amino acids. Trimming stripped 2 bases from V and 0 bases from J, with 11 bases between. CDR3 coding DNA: TGTGCCAGCAGTTACGTAGGGGCCCTCTCTGGAAACACCATATATTTT. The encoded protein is CASSYVGALSGNTIYF.

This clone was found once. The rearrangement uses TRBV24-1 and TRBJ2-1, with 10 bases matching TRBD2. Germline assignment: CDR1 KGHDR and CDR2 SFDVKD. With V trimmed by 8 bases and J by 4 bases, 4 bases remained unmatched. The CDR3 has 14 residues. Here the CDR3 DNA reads TGTGCCACCAAGGCTAGCGGGAGTTACAATGAGCAGTTCTTC. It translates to CATKASGSYNEQFF.

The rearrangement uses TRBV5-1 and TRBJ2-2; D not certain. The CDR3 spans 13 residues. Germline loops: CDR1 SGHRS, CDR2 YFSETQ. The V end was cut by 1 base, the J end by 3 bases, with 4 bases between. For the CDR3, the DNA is TGCGCCAGCAGCTTGCGTTACACCGGGGAGCTGTTTTTT. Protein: CASSLRYTGELFF.

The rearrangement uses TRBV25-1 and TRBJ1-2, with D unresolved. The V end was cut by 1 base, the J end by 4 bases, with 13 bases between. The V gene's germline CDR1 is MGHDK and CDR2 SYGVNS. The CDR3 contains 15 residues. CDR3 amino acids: CASSESRGFGYGYTF. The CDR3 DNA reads TGTGCCAGCAGTGAATCACGGGGATTTGGCTATGGCTACACCTTC.